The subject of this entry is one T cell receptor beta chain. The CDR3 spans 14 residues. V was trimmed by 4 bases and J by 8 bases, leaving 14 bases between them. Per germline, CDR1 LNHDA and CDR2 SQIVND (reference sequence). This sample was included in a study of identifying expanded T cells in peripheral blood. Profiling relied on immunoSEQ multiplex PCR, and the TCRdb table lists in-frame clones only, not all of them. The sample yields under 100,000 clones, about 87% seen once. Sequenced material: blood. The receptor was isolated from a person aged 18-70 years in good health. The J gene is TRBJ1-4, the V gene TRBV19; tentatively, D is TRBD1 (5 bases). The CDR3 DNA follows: TGTGCCAGTAGTACGGCAGGCAAGGGGGAAAAACTGTTTTTT. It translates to CASSTAGKGEKLFF.